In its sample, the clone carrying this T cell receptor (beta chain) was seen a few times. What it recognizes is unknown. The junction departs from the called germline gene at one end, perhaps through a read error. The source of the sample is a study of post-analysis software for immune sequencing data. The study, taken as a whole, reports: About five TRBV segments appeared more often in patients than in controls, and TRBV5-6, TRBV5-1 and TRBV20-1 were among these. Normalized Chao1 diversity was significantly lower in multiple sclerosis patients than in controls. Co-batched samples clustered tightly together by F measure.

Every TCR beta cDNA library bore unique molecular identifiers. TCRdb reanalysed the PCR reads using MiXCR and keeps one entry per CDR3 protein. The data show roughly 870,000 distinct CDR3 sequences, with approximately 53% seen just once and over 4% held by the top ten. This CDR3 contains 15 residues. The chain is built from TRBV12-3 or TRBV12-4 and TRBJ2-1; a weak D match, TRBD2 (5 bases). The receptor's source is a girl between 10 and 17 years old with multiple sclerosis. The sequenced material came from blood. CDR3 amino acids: CASSLKSSSYNERFF. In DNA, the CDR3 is TGTGCCAGCAGCCTAAAATCTAGCTCCTACAATGAGCGGTTCTTC.